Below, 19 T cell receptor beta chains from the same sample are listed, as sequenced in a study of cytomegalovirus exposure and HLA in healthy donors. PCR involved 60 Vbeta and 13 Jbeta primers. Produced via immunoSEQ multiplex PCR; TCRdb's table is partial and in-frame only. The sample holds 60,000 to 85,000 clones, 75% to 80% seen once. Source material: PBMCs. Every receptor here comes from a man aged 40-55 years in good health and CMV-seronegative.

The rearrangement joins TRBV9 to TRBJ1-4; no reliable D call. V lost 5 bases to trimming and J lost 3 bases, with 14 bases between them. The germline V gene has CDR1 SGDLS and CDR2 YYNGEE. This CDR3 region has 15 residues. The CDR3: CASSLYALANEKLFF. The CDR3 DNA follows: TGTGCCAGCAGTCTATATGCGTTGGCTAATGAAAAACTGTTTTTT. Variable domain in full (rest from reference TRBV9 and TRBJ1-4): DSGVTQTPKHLITATGQRVTLRCSPRSGDLSVYWYQQSLDQGLQFLIQYYNGEERAKGNILERFSAQQFPDLHSELNLSSLELGDSALYFCASSLYALANEKLFFGSGTQLSVL.

This chain's CDR3 is CASSKTMAGWAYNEQFF. CDR3 sequence (DNA): TGTGCCAGTAGTAAGACAATGGCAGGTTGGGCTTACAATGAGCAGTTCTTC. The rearrangement uses TRBV19 and TRBJ2-1; D gene uncertain. Germline-derived CDR1 and CDR2 are LNHDA and SQIVND (reference sequence). The CDR3 runs 17 residues. The V gene lost 4 bases and the J gene lost 4 bases, with 20 bases spanning the gap.

CDR3 sequence reads: CASSPAGGQETQYF. CDR3 bases: TGTGCCAGCAGCCCAGCGGGGGGCCAAGAGACCCAGTACTTC. V usage is TRBV7-3 and J usage is TRBJ2-5; 9 bases are a match to TRBD2. With V trimmed by 5 bases and J by 1 base, 2 bases remained unmatched. The CDR3 sequence is 14 residues long. The germline gives CDR1 SGHTA, CDR2 FQGTGA.

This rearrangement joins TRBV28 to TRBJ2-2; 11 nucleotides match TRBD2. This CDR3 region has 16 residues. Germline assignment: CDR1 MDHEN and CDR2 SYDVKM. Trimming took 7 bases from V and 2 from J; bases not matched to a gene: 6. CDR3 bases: TGTGCCAGCACACAAGGGACTAGCGGAAACACCGGGGAGCTGTTTTTT. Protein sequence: CASTQGTSGNTGELFF. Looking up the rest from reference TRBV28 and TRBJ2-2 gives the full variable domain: DVKVTQSSRYLVKRTGEKVFLECVQDMDHENMFWYRQDPGLGLRLIYFSYDVKMKEKGDIPEGYSVSREKKERFSLILESASTNQTSMYLCASTQGTSGNTGELFFGEGSRLTVL.

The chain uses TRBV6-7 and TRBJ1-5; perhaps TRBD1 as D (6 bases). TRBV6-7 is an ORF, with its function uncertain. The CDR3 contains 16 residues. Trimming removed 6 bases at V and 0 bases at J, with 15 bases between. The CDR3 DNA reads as TGTGCCAGCAGCCGTTGGACAGTTGATAGCAATCAGCCCCAGCATTTT. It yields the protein CASSRWTVDSNQPQHF.

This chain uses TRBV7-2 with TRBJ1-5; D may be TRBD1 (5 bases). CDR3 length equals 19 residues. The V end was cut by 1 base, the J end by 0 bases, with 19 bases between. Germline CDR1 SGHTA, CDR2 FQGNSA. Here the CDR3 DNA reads TGTGCCAGCAGCTTAGATGTTACCATGGGGGGGTCTAGCAATCAGCCCCAGCATTTT. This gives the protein CASSLDVTMGGSSNQPQHF.

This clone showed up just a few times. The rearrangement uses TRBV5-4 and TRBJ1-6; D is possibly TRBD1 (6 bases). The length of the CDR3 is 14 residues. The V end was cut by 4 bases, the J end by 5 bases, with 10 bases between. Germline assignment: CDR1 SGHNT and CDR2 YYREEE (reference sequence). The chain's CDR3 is CASSEDRNNSPLHF. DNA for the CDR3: TGTGCCAGCAGCGAGGACAGAAATAATTCACCCCTCCACTTT. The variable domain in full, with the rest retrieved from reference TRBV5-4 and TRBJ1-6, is ETGVTQSPTHLIKTRGQQVTLRCSSQSGHNTVSWYQQALGQGPQFIFQYYREEENGRGNFPPRFSGLQFPNYSSELNVNALELDDSALYLCASSEDRNNSPLHFGNGTRLTVT.

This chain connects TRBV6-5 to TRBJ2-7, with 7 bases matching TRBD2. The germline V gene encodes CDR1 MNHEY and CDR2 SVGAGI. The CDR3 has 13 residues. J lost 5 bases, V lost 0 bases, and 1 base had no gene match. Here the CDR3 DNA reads TGTGCCAGCAGTTACTCGAGCGGGGACGAGCAGTACTTC. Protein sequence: CASSYSSGDEQYF.

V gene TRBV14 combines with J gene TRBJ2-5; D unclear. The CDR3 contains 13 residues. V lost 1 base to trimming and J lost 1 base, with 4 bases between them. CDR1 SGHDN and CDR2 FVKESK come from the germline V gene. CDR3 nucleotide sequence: TGTGCCAGCAGCCAAGGCGGCCAAGAGACCCAGTACTTC. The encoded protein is CASSQGGQETQYF.

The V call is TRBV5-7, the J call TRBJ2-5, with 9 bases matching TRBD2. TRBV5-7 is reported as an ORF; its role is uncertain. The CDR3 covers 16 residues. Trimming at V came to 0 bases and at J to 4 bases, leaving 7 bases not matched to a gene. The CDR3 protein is CASSLGGGGAGETQYF. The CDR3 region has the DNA TGTGCCAGCAGCTTGGGGGGCGGGGGGGCCGGAGAGACCCAGTACTTC.

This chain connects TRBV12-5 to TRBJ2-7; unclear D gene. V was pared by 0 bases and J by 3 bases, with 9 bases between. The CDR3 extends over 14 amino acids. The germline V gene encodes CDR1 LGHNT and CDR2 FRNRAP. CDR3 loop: CASGLVPNGYEQYF. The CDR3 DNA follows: TGTGCTAGTGGTTTGGTACCAAACGGCTACGAGCAGTACTTC.

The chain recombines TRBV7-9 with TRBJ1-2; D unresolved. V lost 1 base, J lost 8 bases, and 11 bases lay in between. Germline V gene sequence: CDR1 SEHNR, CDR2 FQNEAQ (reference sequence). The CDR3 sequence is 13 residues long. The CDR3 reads CASSLGNSPGYTF. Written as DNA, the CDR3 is TGTGCCAGCAGCTTAGGGAACAGCCCCGGCTACACCTTC.

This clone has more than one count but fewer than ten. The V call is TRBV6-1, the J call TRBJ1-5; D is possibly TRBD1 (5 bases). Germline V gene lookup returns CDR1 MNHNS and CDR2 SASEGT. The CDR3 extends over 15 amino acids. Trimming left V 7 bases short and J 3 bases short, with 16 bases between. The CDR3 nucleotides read TGTGCCAGCATGTCTCGGGGGTTAGACAATCAGCCCCAGCATTTT. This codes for CASMSRGLDNQPQHF.

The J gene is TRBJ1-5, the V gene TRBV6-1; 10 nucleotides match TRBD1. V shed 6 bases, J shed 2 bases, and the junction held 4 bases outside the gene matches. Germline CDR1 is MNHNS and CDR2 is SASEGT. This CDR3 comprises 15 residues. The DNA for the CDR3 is TGTGCCAGCAGGACCGGGACAGGGGGCAATCAGCCCCAGCATTTT. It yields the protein CASRTGTGGNQPQHF.

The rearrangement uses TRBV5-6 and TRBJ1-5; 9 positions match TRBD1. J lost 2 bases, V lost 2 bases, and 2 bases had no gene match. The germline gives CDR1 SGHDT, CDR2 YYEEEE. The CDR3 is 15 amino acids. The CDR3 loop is CASSFRTGGNQPQHF. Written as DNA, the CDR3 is TGTGCCAGCAGCTTCCGGACAGGGGGCAATCAGCCCCAGCATTTT. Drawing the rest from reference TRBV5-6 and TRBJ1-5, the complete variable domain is DAGVTQSPTHLIKTRGQQVTLRCSPKSGHDTVSWYQQALGQGPQFIFQYYEEEERQRGNFPDRFSGHQFPNYSSELNVNALLLGDSALYLCASSFRTGGNQPQHFGDGTRLSIL.

DNA of the CDR3: TGTGCCAGCAGCCCGCAGATCAAAACTAACTATGGCTACACCTTC. Residues: CASSPQIKTNYGYTF. The J gene is TRBJ1-2, the V gene TRBV7-8, with D unclear. CDR1 and CDR2 (germline): SGHVS, FQNEAQ. The CDR3 has 15 residues. Trimming stripped 5 bases from V and 0 bases from J, with 13 bases between.

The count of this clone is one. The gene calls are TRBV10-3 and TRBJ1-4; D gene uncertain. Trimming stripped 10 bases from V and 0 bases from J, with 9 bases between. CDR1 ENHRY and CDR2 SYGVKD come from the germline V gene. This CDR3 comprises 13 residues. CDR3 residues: CASHGATNEKLFF. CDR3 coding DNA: TGTGCCAGCCATGGAGCAACTAATGAAAAACTGTTTTTT.

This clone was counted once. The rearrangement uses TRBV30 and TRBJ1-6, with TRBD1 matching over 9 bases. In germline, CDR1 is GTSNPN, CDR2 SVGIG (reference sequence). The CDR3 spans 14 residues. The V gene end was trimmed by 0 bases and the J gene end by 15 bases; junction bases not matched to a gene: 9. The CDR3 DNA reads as TGTGCCTGGAGTGTCGGGACAGGGACCTTACACCTCCACTTT. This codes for CAWSVGTGTLHLHF. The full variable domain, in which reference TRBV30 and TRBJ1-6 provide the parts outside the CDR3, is SQTIHQWPATLVQPVGSPLSLECTVEGTSNPNLYWYRQAAGRGLQLLFYSVGIGQISSEVPQNLSASRPQDRQFILSSKKLLLSDSGFYLCAWSVGTGTLHLHFGNGTRLTVT.

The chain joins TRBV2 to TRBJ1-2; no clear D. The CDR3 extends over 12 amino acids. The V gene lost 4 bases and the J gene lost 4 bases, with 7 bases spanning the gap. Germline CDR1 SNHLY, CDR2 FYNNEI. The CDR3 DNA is TGTGCCAGCAGTGGACAAATCTATGGCTACACCTTC. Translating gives CASSGQIYGYTF.